The 20 T cell receptor beta chains listed next were all sequenced from one sample in a study of metastatic and nonmetastatic thyroid tumors. There were no patients who had received any treatment before thyroid surgery. With MiXCR, TCRdb reprocessed the PCR reads. This table holds tens of thousands of clones, roughly an eighth found once. Sequenced sample: blood. These receptors originate from a female donor with papillary thyroid cancer or a benign thyroid nodule (not recorded which). Some clones in this sample may be carry-over from other donors' samples.

This clone was counted once. J is TRBJ1-2 and V is TRBV20-1; maybe TRBD1 (5 bases). The CDR3 has 12 amino acids. The germline V gene encodes CDR1 DFQATT and CDR2 SNEGSKA (reference sequence). V lost 1 base and J lost 8, with 11 bases in between. The CDR3 region is CSARGQSEGYTF. Written as DNA, the CDR3 is TGCAGTGCTAGAGGACAGTCGGAGGGCTACACCTTC.

About this clone itself: A much larger clone lies a single base off, so this may be a read error. The gene calls are TRBV25-1 and TRBJ2-5, with D tentatively TRBD2 (5 bases). CDR1 is MGHDK and CDR2 is SYGVNS in the germline V gene. Trimming took off 8 bases at V and 5 bases at J, with 15 bases between the two ends. This CDR3 is 13 amino acids long. CDR3 in DNA: TGTGCCAGCCTACGGGCGGGCGGGGAGACCCAGTACTTC. Its protein is CASLRAGGETQYF.

The chain uses TRBV6-2 or TRBV6-3 and TRBJ2-7; weak D call: TRBD2 (5 bases). There are 15 residues in the CDR3. The germline V and J ends were trimmed by 2 bases and 0 bases, with 11 bases remaining between them. Per the germline V gene, CDR1 is MNHEY and CDR2 is SVGEGT. Here the CDR3 reads CASSYRGASSYEQYF. In DNA, the CDR3 is TGTGCCAGCAGTTACCGGGGAGCTAGCTCCTACGAGCAGTACTTC.

This rearrangement joins TRBV19 to TRBJ2-1; 8 nucleotides match TRBD1. The junction had 1 base not matched to a gene; V was cut back by 5 bases and J by 1 base. The germline CDR1 and CDR2 sequences are LNHDA and SQIVND (reference sequence). The CDR3 totals 14 residues. CDR3 in DNA: TGTGCCAGTAGTCGACAGGGGTCCTACAATGAGCAGTTCTTC. As protein: CASSRQGSYNEQFF. The entire variable domain, with the rest obtained from reference TRBV19 and TRBJ2-1, is as follows: DGGITQSPKYLFRKEGQNVTLSCEQNLNHDAMYWYRQDPGQGLRLIYYSQIVNDFQKGDIAEGYSVSREKKESFPLTVTSAQKNPTAFYLCASSRQGSYNEQFFGPGTRLTVL.

This clone showed up many times. The chain links TRBV6-2 or TRBV6-3 to TRBJ2-7; 8 bases align to TRBD1. Unmatched junction bases numbered 0, after V lost 6 bases and J lost 5 bases. The CDR3 covers 11 residues. CDR1 and CDR2 from the germline V gene are MNHEY and SVGEGT. CDR3 loop: CASRTGDEQYF. CDR3 DNA: TGTGCCAGCAGGACAGGGGACGAGCAGTACTTC.

This clone was seen a single time. The rearrangement joins TRBV2 to TRBJ2-3, with D tentatively TRBD1 (6 bases). Germline values: CDR1 SNHLY, CDR2 FYNNEI. V gave up 0 bases and J gave up 7 bases, with 26 bases separating them. CDR3 length: 19 amino acids. CDR3 sequence reads: CASSEARGARQVARHTQYF. CDR3 nucleotides: TGTGCCAGCAGTGAAGCGCGTGGGGCCCGACAGGTGGCTCGGCATACGCAGTATTTT. Using reference TRBV2 and TRBJ2-3 for the parts outside the CDR3, the full variable domain is EPEVTQTPSHQVTQMGQEVILRCVPISNHLYFYWYRQILGQKVEFLVSFYNNEISEKSEIFDDQFSVERPDGSNFTLKIRSTKLEDSAMYFCASSEARGARQVARHTQYFGPGTRLTVL.

This clone occurred many times. The V and J genes are TRBV4-1 and TRBJ2-1; the match to TRBD2 covers 12 bases. Germline V lookup: CDR1 MGHRA, CDR2 YSYEKL. The V and J ends lost 1 base and 9 bases, in that order; junction bases with no gene match: 16. There are 19 residues in the CDR3. CDR3 DNA sequence: TGCGCCAGCAGCCAAGTACCCCCGGATACTAGCGGGGGGAAGGTTGAGCAGTTCTTC. Translated: CASSQVPPDTSGGKVEQFF.

The gene calls are TRBV6-2 or TRBV6-3 and TRBJ2-7, with D perhaps TRBD2 (5 bases). The CDR3 is 14 residues long. CDR1 is MNHEY and CDR2 is SVGEGT in the germline V gene. V was trimmed by 2 bases and J by 2 bases, leaving 10 bases between them. The CDR3 DNA is TGTGCCAGCAGTTACGAGGGAGAGGCCTACGAGCAGTACTTC. Encoded protein: CASSYEGEAYEQYF.

This clone was detected ten times or more. The V gene is TRBV3-1, the J gene TRBJ2-5; TRBD1 is a possible D gene (5 bases). This CDR3 is 12 amino acids long. Deletions cut 5 bases from V and 6 bases from J, with 10 bases between. Germline CDR1 is LGHDT and CDR2 is YNNKEL (reference sequence). The chain's CDR3 is CASSLGVQTQYF. The CDR3 bases are TGTGCCAGCAGCTTAGGGGTCCAGACCCAGTACTTC.

This clone was seen at least ten times. The gene calls are TRBV29-1 and TRBJ1-4; D not resolved. Germline CDR1 and CDR2: SQVTM and ANQGSEA. This CDR3 spans 10 amino acids. The V and J ends lost 7 bases and 15 bases respectively, with 15 bases between them. For the CDR3, the DNA is TGCAGCGCACTGGAGGGTTTTATGTTTTTT. It codes for CSALEGFMFF.

This clone was seen many times. The J gene is TRBJ1-4, the V gene TRBV27; D not certain. CDR1 and CDR2 from the germline V gene are MNHEY and SMNVEV (reference sequence). The CDR3 runs 18 residues. Trimming cost V 5 bases and J 8 bases, with 27 bases left between them. For the CDR3, the DNA is TGTGCCAGCAGTCTCCGGCCAGCAGTTTATGCCCAGCCAGAAAAACTGTTTTTT. This codes for CASSLRPAVYAQPEKLFF.

Many counts were recorded for this clone. V gene TRBV11-2 combines with J gene TRBJ1-5; D is unclear. The CDR3 is made up of 15 amino acids. Germline CDR1 SGHAT, CDR2 FQNNGV. Trimming took off 0 bases at V and 3 bases at J, with 9 bases between the two ends. The CDR3 reads CASSLEPAANQPQHF. The CDR3 DNA follows: TGTGCCAGCAGCTTAGAACCAGCGGCCAATCAGCCCCAGCATTTT.

Ten or more counts support this clone. Other DNA sequences in this specimen translate into the identical CDR3. This chain connects TRBV30 to TRBJ2-1; D gene ambiguous. CDR3 length: 14 amino acids. The germline CDR1 and CDR2 sequences are GTSNPN and SVGIG (reference sequence). The V end was cut by 6 bases, the J end by 0 bases, with 12 bases between. In DNA form, the CDR3 reads TGTGCCTGCAGAGGCGCCAGCTCCTACAATGAGCAGTTCTTC. Amino acid sequence: CACRGASSYNEQFF.

This clone was counted ten times or more. J is TRBJ1-1 and V is TRBV11-2, with no clear D. Germline CDR1 and CDR2: SGHAT and FQNNGV. This CDR3 is 14 amino acids long. The V and J ends lost 7 bases and 3 bases respectively, with 15 bases between them. The chain's CDR3 is CASTPPGRDTEAFF. The CDR3 nucleotides are TGTGCCAGCACCCCTCCAGGTAGGGACACTGAAGCTTTCTTT.

The genes are TRBV6-6 and TRBJ2-7; D not certain. V lost 0 bases and J lost 5, with 8 bases in between. The CDR3 loop spans 13 amino acids. Per germline, CDR1 MNHNY and CDR2 SVGAGI (reference sequence). Here the CDR3 DNA reads TGTGCCAGCAGTTACTCTAGTCATAACGAGCAGTACTTC. This sequence encodes CASSYSSHNEQYF.

This clone came up many times. The chain has TRBV6-2 or TRBV6-3 and TRBJ2-7; D is ambiguous. Germline V lookup: CDR1 MNHEY, CDR2 SVGEGT. V lost 5 bases to trimming and J lost 4 bases, with 12 bases between them. The CDR3 runs 13 residues. The DNA for the CDR3 is TGTGCCAGCAGTCACCCCCCGAGTTACGAGCAGTACTTC. It is translated as CASSHPPSYEQYF.

This clone was recorded many times. The chain uses TRBV28 and TRBJ2-5, with 7 bases aligning to TRBD1. CDR3 length: 14 residues. The germline V gene encodes CDR1 MDHEN and CDR2 SYDVKM. The V and J ends lost 1 base and 4 bases, in that order; junction bases with no gene match: 3. The CDR3 DNA is TGTGCCAGCAGTTTATTTACAGGGGTAGAGACCCAGTACTTC. Translated, it gives CASSLFTGVETQYF.

The chain uses TRBV20-1 and TRBJ2-7, with D maybe TRBD2 (5 bases). CDR1 and CDR2 from the germline V gene are DFQATT and SNEGSKA (reference sequence). This CDR3 has 14 residues. The V end was cut by 3 bases, the J end by 4 bases, with 16 bases between. This chain's CDR3 is CSASLLGGRYEQYF. In nucleotides, the CDR3 is TGCAGTGCTAGTTTGTTAGGAGGCCGGTACGAGCAGTACTTC.

This clone was seen many times. The rearrangement joins TRBV20-1 to TRBJ2-7, with TRBD2 matching 12 bases. The CDR3 runs to 15 residues. In germline, CDR1 is DFQATT, CDR2 SNEGSKA (reference sequence). The V and J ends lost 5 bases and 1 base, in that order; junction bases with no gene match: 6. Here the CDR3 reads CSASATSGSSYEQYF. The CDR3, as DNA: TGCAGTGCTTCGGCGACTAGCGGGAGTTCCTACGAGCAGTACTTC.

This clone was counted at least ten times. The chain has TRBV3-1 and TRBJ2-4; D remains ambiguous. Per germline, CDR1 LGHDT and CDR2 YNNKEL (reference sequence). The CDR3 is 18 amino acids. Trimming left V 1 base short and J 0 bases short, with 16 bases between. The CDR3 protein is CASSQVLLFPEAKNIQYF. The CDR3 nucleotides are TGTGCCAGCAGCCAAGTTTTGCTCTTTCCTGAAGCCAAAAACATTCAGTACTTC.